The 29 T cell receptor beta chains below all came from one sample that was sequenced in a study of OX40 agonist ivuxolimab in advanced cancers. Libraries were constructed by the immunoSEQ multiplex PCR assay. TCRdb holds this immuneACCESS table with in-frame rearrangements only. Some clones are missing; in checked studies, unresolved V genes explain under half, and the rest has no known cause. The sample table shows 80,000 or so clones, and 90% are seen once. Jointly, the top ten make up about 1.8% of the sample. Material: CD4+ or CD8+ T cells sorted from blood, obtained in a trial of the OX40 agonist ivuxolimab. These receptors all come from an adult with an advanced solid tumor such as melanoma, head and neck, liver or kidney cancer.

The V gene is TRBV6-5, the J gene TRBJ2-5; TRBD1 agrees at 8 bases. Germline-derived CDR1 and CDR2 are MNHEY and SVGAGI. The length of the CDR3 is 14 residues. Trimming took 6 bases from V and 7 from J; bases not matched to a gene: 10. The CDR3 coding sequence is TGTGCCAGCAGGCCCGCAGGGGGCGGCGCGACCCAGTACTTC. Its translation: CASRPAGGGATQYF.

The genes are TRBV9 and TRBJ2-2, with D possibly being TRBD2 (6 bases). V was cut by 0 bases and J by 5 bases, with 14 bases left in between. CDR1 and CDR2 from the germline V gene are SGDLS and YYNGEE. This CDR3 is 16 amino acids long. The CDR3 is CASSVGDLAGTGELFF. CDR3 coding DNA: TGTGCCAGCAGCGTAGGAGATCTCGCGGGGACCGGGGAGCTGTTTTTT.

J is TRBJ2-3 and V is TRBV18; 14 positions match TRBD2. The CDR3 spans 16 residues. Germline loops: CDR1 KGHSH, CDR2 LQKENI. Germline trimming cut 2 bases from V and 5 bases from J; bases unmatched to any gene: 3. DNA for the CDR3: TGTGCCAGCTCACCAGGACTAGCGGGGGGAGGAGATACGCAGTATTTT. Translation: CASSPGLAGGGDTQYF.

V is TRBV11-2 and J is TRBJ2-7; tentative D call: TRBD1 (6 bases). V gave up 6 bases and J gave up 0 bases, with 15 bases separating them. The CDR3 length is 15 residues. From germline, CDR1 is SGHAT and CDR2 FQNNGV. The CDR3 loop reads CASRQTGVGSYEQYF. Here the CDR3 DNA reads TGTGCCAGCAGGCAGACAGGTGTAGGCTCCTACGAGCAGTACTTC.

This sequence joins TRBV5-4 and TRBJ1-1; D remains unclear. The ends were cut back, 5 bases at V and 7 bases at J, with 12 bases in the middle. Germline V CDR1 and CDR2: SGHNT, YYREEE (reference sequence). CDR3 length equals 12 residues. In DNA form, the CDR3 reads TGTGCCAGCAGTTTCCGGGAGGGTGAAGCTTTCTTT. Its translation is CASSFREGEAFF.

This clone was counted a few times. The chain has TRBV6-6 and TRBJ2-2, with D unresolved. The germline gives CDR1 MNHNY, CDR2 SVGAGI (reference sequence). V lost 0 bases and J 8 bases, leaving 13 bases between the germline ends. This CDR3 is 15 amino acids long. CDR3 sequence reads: CASSYSMDLGGELFF. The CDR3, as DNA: TGTGCCAGCAGTTACTCGATGGATCTCGGGGGGGAGCTGTTTTTT.

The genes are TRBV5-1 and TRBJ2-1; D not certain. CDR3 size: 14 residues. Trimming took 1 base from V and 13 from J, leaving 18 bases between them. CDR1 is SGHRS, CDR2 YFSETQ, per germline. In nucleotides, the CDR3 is TGCGCCAGCAGCTTGTCGGCCTTCGGATACAGTCAGTTCTTC. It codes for CASSLSAFGYSQFF.

Written as DNA, the CDR3 is TGTGCCAGTAGTCCCCCCGGGGCAACTAATGAAAAACTGTTTTTT. Translated: CASSPPGATNEKLFF. The gene calls are TRBV19 and TRBJ1-4; D not resolved. With 5 bases removed from V and 0 bases from J, the gap between germline ends came to 10 bases. The CDR3 consists of 15 residues. Germline V gene lookup returns CDR1 LNHDA and CDR2 SQIVND (reference sequence).

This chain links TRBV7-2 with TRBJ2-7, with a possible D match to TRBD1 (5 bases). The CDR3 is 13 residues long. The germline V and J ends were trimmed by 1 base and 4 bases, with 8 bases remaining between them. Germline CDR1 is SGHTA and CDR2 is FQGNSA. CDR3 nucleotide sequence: TGTGCCAGCAGCTTAGTCAGGGTGTACGAGCAGTACTTC. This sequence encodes CASSLVRVYEQYF.

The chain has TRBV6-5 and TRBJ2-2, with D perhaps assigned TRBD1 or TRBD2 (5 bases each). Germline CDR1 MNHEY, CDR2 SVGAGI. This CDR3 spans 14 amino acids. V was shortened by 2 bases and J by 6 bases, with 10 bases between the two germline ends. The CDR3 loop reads CASSYEQGAGELFF. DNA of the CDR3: TGTGCCAGCAGTTACGAGCAGGGAGCCGGGGAGCTGTTTTTT.

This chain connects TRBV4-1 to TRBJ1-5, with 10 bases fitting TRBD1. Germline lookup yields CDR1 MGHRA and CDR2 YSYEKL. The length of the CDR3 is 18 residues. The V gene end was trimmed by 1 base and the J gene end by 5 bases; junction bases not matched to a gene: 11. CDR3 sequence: CASSQAVRGTGDHQPQHF. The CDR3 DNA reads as TGCGCCAGCAGCCAAGCGGTGAGGGGGACAGGGGATCATCAGCCCCAGCATTTT.

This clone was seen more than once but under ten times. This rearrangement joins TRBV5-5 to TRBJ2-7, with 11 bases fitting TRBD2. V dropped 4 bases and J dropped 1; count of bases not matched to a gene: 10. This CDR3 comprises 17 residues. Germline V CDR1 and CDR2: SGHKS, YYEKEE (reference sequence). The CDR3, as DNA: TGTGCCAGCAGCGACCTCCGGCTAGCGGGGGGTTCCTACGAGCAGTACTTC. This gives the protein CASSDLRLAGGSYEQYF.

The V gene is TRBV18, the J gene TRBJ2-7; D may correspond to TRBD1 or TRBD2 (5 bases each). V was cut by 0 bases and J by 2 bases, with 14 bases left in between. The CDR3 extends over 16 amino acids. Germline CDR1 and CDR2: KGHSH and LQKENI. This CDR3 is CASSPPSGTIAYEQYF. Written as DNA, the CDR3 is TGTGCCAGCTCACCACCGTCTGGGACCATCGCCTACGAGCAGTACTTC.

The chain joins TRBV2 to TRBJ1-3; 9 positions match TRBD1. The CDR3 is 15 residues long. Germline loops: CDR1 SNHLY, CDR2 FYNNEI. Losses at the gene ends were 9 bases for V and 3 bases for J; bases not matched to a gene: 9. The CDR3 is CASSVDRGYGNTIYF. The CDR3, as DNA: TGTGCCAGTTCAGTCGACAGGGGGTATGGAAACACCATATATTTT.

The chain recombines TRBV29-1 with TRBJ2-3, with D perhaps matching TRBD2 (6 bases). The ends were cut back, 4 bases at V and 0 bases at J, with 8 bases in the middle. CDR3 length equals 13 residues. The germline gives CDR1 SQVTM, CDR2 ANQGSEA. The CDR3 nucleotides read TGCAGCGTTGTTCGGGGGAGCACAGATACGCAGTATTTT. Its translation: CSVVRGSTDTQYF.

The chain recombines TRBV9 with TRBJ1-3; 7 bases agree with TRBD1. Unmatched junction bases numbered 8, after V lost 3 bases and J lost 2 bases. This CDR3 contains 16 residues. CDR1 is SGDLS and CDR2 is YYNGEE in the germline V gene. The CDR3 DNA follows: TGTGCCAGCAGCGACCAAATACAGGGGACTGGAAACACCATATATTTT. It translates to CASSDQIQGTGNTIYF.

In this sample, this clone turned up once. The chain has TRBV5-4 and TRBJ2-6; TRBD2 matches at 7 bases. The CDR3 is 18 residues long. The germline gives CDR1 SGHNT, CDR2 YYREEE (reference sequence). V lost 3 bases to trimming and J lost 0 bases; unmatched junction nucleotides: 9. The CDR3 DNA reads TGTGCCAGCAGCTCCGTACTAGCGCGCCACTCTGGGGCCAACGTCCTGACTTTC. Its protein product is CASSSVLARHSGANVLTF. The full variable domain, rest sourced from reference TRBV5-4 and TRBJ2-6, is ETGVTQSPTHLIKTRGQQVTLRCSSQSGHNTVSWYQQALGQGPQFIFQYYREEENGRGNFPPRFSGLQFPNYSSELNVNALELDDSALYLCASSSVLARHSGANVLTFGAGSRLTVL.

CDR3 nucleotides: TGTGCCAGTAGTATAGATATGGATTTCTATGGCTACACCTTC. It is translated as CASSIDMDFYGYTF. V and J are TRBV19 and TRBJ1-2; D call uncertain. The germline CDR1 and CDR2 sequences are LNHDA and SQIVND (reference sequence). This CDR3 has 14 amino acids. Trimming removed 0 bases at V and 4 bases at J, with 9 bases between.

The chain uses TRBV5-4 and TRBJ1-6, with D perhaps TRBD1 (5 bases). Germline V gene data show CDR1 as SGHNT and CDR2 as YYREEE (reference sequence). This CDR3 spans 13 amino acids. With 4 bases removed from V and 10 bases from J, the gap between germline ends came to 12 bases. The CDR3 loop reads CASSLGGNSPLHF. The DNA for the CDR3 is TGTGCCAGCAGCCTGGGGGGGAACTCACCCCTCCACTTT.

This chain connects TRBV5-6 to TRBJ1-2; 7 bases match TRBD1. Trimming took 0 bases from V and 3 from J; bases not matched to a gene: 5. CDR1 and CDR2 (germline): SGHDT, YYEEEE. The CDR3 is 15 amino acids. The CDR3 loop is CASSLVNRGDYGYTF. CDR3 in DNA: TGTGCCAGCAGCTTGGTAAACAGGGGCGACTATGGCTACACCTTC.

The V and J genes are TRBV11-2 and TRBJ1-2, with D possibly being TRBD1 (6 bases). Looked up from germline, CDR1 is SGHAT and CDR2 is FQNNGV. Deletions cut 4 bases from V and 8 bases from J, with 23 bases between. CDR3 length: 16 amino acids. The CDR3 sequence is CASSSLATGARRGYTF. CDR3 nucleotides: TGTGCCAGCAGCTCCTTGGCGACAGGAGCCCGTCGGGGCTACACCTTC.

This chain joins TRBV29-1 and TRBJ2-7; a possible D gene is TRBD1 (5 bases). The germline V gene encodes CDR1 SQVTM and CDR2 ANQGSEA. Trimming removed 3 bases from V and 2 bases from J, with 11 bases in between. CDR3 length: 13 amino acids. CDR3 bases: TGCAGCGTTGAGGGGCAGGGCACCTACGAGCAGTACTTC. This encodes CSVEGQGTYEQYF.

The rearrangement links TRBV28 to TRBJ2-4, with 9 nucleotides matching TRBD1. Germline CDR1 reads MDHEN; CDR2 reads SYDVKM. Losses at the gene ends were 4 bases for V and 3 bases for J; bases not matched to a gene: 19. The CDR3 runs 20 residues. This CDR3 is CASSSFKPYLTGGGKNIQYF. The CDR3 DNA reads TGTGCCAGCAGTTCATTCAAACCCTATTTGACAGGGGGTGGCAAAAACATTCAGTACTTC.

DNA of the CDR3: TGTGCCAGCAGTTACACCAGGGAGGGAGGCTACACCTTC. It encodes CASSYTREGGYTF. This chain links TRBV6-5 with TRBJ1-2; D possibly corresponds to TRBD1 (5 bases). Germline V gene sequence: CDR1 MNHEY, CDR2 SVGAGI. The CDR3 loop spans 13 amino acids. Trimming took 2 bases from V and 8 from J, leaving 12 bases between them.

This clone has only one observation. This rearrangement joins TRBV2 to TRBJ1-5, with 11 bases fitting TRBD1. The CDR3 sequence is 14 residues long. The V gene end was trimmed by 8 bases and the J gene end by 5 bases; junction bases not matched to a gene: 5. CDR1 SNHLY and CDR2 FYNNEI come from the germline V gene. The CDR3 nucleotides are TGTGCCAGCGCGGGACAGGGGGAATATCAGCCCCAGCATTTT. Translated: CASAGQGEYQPQHF. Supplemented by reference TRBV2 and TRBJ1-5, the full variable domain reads EPEVTQTPSHQVTQMGQEVILRCVPISNHLYFYWYRQILGQKVEFLVSFYNNEISEKSEIFDDQFSVERPDGSNFTLKIRSTKLEDSAMYFCASAGQGEYQPQHFGDGTRLSIL.

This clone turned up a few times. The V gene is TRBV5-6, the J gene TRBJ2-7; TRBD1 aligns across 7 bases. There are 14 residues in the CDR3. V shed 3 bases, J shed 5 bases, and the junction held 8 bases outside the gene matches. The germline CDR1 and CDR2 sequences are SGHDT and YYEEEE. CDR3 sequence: CASSSTDRLNEQYF. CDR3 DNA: TGTGCCAGCAGCTCGACGGACAGGCTCAACGAGCAGTACTTC.

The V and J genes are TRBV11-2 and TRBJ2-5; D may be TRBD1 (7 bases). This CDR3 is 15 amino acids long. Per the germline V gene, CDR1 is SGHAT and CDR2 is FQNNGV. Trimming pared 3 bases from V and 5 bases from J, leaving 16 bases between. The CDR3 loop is CASSLIGGGEETQYF. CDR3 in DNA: TGTGCCAGCAGCTTGATAGGGGGCGGGGAGGAGACCCAGTACTTC.

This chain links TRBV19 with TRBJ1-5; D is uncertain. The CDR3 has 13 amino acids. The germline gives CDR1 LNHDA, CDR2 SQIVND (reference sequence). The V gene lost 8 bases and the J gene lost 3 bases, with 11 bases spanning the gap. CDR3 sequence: CASRDRYNQPQHF. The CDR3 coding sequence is TGTGCCAGTCGCGACCGATACAATCAGCCCCAGCATTTT.

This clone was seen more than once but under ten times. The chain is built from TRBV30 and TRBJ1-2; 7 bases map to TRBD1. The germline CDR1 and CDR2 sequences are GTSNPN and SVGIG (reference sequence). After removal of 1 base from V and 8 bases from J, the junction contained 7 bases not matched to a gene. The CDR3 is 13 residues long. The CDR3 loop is CAWSAYRGVGYTF. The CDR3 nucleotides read TGTGCCTGGAGTGCCTACAGGGGAGTCGGCTACACCTTC.